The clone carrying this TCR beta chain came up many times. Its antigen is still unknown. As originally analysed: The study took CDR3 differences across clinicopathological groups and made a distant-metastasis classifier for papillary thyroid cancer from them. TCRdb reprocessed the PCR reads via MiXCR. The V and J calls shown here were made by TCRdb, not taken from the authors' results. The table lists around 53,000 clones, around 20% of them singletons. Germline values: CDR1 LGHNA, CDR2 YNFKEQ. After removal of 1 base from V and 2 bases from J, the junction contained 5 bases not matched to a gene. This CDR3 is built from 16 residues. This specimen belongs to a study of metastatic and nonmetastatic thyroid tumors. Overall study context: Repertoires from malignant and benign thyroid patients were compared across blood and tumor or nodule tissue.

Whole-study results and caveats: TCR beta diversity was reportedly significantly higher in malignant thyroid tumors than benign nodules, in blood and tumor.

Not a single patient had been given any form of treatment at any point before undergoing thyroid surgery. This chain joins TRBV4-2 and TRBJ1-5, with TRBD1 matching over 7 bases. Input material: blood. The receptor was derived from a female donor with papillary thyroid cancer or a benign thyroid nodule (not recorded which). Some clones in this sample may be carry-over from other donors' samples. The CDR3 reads CASSQVAGQGNQPQHF. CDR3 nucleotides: TGTGCCAGCAGCCAAGTTGCAGGACAGGGCAATCAGCCCCAGCATTTT.